These T cell receptor beta chains were read from a single sample in a study of graft-versus-host responses after intestinal transplantation. The antigens for these receptors are not known. The table came from immunoSEQ multiplex PCR; TCRdb's copy has only in-frame clones and leaves some out. The sample yields around 100,000 clones, 85% to 95% seen once. Material: unstimulated CD8+ T cells sorted from spleen or lymph node cells, obtained before transplant. These receptor sequences come from a human donor who was the organ donor for an intestinal transplant. CDR3s include the opening cysteine and the closing phenylalanine or tryptophan. The D gene is left open where the match is weak. Size values are once, few and many counts, or a class for expanded clones, and some rows have none.

CDR3 length,J gene,clone size,V gene,D gene,CDR3 protein,CDR3 DNA
14,TRBJ2-5,-,TRBV4-1,TRBD2,CASSLLAGRETQYF,TGCGCCAGCAGTCTACTAGCGGGAAGGGAGACCCAGTACTTC
18,TRBJ2-5,-,TRBV7-2,TRBD2,CASSYRFRAGVKQETQYF,TGTGCCAGCAGCTACCGGTTTCGAGCGGGAGTCAAACAAGAGACCCAGTACTTC
14,TRBJ2-5,-,TRBV9,-,CASSVDVGGETQYF,TGTGCCAGCAGCGTAGATGTAGGCGGAGAGACCCAGTACTTC
12,TRBJ2-7,-,TRBV6-6,-,CASMDSLLGQYF,TGTGCCAGTATGGACAGCCTACTGGGGCAGTACTTC
15,TRBJ2-7,-,TRBV9,-,CASSEDSGKGYEQYF,TGTGCCAGCAGCGAGGACAGCGGGAAAGGCTACGAGCAGTACTTC
14,TRBJ2-1,once,TRBV4-1,TRBD1,CASSRRGTVNEQFF,TGCGCCAGCAGCCGCCGAGGGACAGTGAATGAGCAGTTCTTC
14,TRBJ2-5,once,TRBV5-6,-,CASSLYVQVETQYF,TGTGCCAGCAGCTTGTACGTTCAGGTGGAGACCCAGTACTTC
18,TRBJ1-1,once,TRBV7-9,-,CASSFGRVGGPRNTEAFF,TGTGCCAGCAGCTTTGGAAGGGTGGGGGGCCCGCGGAACACTGAAGCTTTCTTT
11,TRBJ1-1,-,TRBV5-6,-,CASSLETEAFF,TGTGCCAGCAGCTTGGAAACTGAAGCTTTCTTT
15,TRBJ2-7,-,TRBV7-9,TRBD1,CASSSLTGYSYEQYF,TGTGCCAGCAGCTCCTTGACAGGGTACTCCTACGAGCAGTACTTC
15,TRBJ2-1,-,TRBV12-5,TRBD2,CASGLSTSGSDEQFF,TGTGCTAGTGGTTTGTCAACTAGCGGGAGTGATGAGCAGTTCTTC